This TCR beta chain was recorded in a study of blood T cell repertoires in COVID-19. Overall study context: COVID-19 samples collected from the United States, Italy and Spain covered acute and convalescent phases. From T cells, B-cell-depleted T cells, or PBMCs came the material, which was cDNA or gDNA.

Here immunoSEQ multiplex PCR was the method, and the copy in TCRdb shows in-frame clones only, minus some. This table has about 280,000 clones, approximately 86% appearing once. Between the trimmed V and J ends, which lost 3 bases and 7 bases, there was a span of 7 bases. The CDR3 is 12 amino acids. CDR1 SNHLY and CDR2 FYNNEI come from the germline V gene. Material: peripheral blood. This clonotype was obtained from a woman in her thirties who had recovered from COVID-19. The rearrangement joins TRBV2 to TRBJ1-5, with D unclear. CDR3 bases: TGTGCCAGCAGTGACAAATTGCAGCCCCAGCATTTT. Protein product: CASSDKLQPQHF. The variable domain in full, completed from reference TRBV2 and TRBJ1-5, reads EPEVTQTPSHQVTQMGQEVILRCVPISNHLYFYWYRQILGQKVEFLVSFYNNEISEKSEIFDDQFSVERPDGSNFTLKIRSTKLEDSAMYFCASSDKLQPQHFGDGTRLSIL.